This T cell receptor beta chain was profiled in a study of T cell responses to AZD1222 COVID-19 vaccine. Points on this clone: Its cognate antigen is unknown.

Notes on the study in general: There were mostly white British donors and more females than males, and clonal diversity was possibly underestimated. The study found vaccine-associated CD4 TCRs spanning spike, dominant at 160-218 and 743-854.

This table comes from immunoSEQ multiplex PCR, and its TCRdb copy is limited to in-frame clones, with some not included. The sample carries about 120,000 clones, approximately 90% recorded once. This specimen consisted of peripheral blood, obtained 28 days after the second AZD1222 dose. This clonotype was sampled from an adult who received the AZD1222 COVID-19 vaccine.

The CDR3 coding sequence is TGTGCCATCAGTGAGCTGGGGTTGGGCAATCAGCCCCAGCATTTT. Translating it yields CAISELGLGNQPQHF. The chain carries TRBV10-3 and TRBJ1-5; unclear D gene. The CDR3 spans 15 residues. CDR1 is ENHRY and CDR2 is SYGVKD in the germline V gene. V dropped 2 bases and J dropped 2 bases, with 10 bases sitting between them.